Listed below are T cell receptor beta chains from one sample, sequenced in a study of graft-versus-host responses after intestinal transplantation. These receptors' antigens are unknown. TCRdb's copy holds only in-frame clones and misses some; the assay was immunoSEQ multiplex PCR. The table has around 89,000 clones, less than 95% seen once. Material: unstimulated CD8+ T cells sorted from spleen or lymph node cells, obtained before transplant. These receptors all stem from a human donor who was the organ donor for an intestinal transplant. The CDR3 runs from the conserved cysteine through the conserved F or W. Each record gives: V gene, D gene, CDR3 protein. D genes are given only for firm matches.

V: TRBV5-6; D: TRBD1; CDR3: CASSFDRGRPDGYTF
V: TRBV5-6; D: -; CDR3: CASSYRPQGEQYF
V: TRBV19; D: -; CDR3: CASSMGQGGTYEQYF
V: TRBV29-1; D: TRBD2; CDR3: CSVSGGNSYNEQFF
V: TRBV6-1; D: TRBD1; CDR3: CASSEGQGGYGYTF
V: TRBV6-1; D: TRBD1; CDR3: CASRDRDSDF
V: TRBV5-1; D: TRBD1; CDR3: CASSFDRVDYEQYF
V: TRBV7-3; D: TRBD2; CDR3: CASSPGTRSDTQYF
V: TRBV9; D: TRBD1; CDR3: CASSVARTGFDQETQYF
V: TRBV4-2; D: -; CDR3: CASSQVEGSSYNSPLHF